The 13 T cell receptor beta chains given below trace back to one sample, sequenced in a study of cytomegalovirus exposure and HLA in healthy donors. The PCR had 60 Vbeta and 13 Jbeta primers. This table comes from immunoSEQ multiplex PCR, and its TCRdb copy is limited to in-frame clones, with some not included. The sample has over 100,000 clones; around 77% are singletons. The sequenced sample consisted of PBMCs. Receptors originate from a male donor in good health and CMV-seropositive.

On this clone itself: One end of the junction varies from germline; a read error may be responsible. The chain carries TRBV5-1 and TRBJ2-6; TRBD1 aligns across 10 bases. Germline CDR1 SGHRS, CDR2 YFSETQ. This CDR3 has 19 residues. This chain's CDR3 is CASSRGWGTGVIGANGLTF. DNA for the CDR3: TGCGCCAGCAGTAGGGGATGGGGGACAGGGGTTATTGGGGCCAACGGCCTGACTTTC.

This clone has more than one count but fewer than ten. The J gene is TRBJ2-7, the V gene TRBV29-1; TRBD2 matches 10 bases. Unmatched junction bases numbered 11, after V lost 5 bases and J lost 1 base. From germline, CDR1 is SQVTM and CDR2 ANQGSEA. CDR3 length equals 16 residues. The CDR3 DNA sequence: TGCAGCGTTTCGACAGGTTTAGCGGGAGGATCCTACGAGCAGTACTTC. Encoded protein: CSVSTGLAGGSYEQYF.

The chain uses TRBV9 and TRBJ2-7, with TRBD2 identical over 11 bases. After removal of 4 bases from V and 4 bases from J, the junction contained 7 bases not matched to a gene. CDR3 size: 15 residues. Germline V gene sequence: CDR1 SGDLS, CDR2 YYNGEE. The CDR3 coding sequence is TGTGCCAGCAGCACCCTAGCGGGAGGAGAGTACGAGCAGTACTTC. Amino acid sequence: CASSTLAGGEYEQYF. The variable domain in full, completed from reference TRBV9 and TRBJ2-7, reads DSGVTQTPKHLITATGQRVTLRCSPRSGDLSVYWYQQSLDQGLQFLIQYYNGEERAKGNILERFSAQQFPDLHSELNLSSLELGDSALYFCASSTLAGGEYEQYFGPGTRLTVT.

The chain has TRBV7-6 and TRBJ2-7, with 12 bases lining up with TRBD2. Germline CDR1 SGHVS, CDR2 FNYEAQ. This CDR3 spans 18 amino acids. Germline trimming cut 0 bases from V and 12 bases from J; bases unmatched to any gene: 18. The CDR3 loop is CASSLAEEPLLAGGPLYF. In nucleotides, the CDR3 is TGTGCCAGCAGCTTAGCGGAGGAGCCTCTACTAGCGGGGGGACCCCTGTACTTC.

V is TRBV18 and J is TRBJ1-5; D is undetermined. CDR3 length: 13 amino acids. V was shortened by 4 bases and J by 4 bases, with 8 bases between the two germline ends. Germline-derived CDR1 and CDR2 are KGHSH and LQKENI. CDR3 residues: CASSRAENQPQHF. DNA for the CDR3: TGTGCCAGCTCACGGGCAGAGAATCAGCCCCAGCATTTT.

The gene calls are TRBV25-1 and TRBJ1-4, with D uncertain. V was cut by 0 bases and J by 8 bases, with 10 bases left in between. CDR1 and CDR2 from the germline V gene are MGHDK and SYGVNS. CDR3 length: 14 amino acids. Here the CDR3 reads CASSEYGGNEKLFF. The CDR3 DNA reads TGTGCCAGCAGTGAATATGGAGGGAACGAAAAACTGTTTTTT.

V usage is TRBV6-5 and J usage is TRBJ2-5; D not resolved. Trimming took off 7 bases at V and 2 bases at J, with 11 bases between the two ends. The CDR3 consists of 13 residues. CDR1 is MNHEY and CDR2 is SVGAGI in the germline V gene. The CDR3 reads CASMERLQETQYF. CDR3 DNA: TGTGCCAGCATGGAGAGGTTACAAGAGACCCAGTACTTC.

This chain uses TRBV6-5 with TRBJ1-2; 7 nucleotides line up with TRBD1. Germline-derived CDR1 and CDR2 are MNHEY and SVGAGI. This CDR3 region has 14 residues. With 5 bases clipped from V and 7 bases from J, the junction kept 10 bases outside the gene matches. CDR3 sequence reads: CASSRGQAGRGYTF. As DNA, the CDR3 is TGTGCCAGCAGTCGCGGACAGGCGGGCCGTGGCTACACCTTC.

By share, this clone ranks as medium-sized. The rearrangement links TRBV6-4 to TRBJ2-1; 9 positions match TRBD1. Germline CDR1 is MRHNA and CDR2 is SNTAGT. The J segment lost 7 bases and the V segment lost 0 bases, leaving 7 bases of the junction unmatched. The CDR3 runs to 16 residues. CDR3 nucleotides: TGTGCCAGCAGTGACTCCAGGACAGGGGACCCAAATGAGCAGTTCTTC. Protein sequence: CASSDSRTGDPNEQFF.

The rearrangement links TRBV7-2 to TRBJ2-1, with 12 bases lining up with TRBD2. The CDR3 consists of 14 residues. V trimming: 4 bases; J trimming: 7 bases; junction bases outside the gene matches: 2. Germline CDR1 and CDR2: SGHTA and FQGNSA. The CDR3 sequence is CASSSTSGGNEQFF. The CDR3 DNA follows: TGTGCCAGCAGCTCCACTAGCGGGGGGAATGAGCAGTTCTTC.

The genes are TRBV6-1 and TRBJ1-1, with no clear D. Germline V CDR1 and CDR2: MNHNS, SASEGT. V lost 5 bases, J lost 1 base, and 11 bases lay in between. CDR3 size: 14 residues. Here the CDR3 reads CASSSFRENTEAFF. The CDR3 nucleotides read TGTGCCAGCAGTTCCTTCCGGGAGAACACTGAAGCTTTCTTT.

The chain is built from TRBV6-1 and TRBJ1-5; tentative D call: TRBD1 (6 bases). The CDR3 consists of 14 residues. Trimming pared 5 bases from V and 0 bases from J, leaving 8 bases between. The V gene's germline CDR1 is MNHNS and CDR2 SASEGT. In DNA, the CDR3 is TGTGCCAGCAGTACAGGGAATAGCAATCAGCCCCAGCATTTT. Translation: CASSTGNSNQPQHF.

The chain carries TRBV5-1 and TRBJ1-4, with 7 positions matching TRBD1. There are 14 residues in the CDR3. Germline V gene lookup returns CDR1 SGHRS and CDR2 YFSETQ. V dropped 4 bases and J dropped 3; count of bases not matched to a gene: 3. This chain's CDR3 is CASSLQGANEKLFF. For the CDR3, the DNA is TGCGCCAGCAGCCTCCAGGGGGCTAATGAAAAACTGTTTTTT.